The present T cell receptor (beta chain) was sequenced within a study of technical replicates of blood from a handful of donors. V was trimmed by 3 bases and J by 1 base, leaving 9 bases between them. The CDR3 has 14 residues. The germline gives CDR1 MGHRA, CDR2 YSYEKL. Measured with immunoSEQ multiplex PCR; TCRdb has only the in-frame clones, and not every one. In the table there are roughly 80,000 clones, approximately 93% of which are singletons. V and J are TRBV4-1 and TRBJ2-5; maybe TRBD2 (6 bases). This clonotype was sampled from a human donor in good health. The sequencing input was T cells isolated from PBMCs. CDR3 nucleotides: TGCGCCAGCAGCCAGGGGACTGCCCAAGAGACCCAGTACTTC. As protein: CASSQGTAQETQYF.